The sequence of this T cell receptor (beta chain) was determined in a study of blood T cell repertoires in COVID-19 (dated by TCRdb to about 2020). Concerning the study at large: Samples from collaborators originated in the United States, Italy and Spain and spanned both the acute and convalescent phases of COVID-19. Sample metadata almost always included a de-identified subject ID, COVID-19 status, age in years and sex. Deeply sampled blood TCRbeta repertoires from subjects exposed to, actively infected with, or recovered from COVID-19 were included in the dataset. The samples were drawn from the first 160 participants of the ongoing ImmuneRACE study and from roughly 1,300 subjects provided by 6 global collaborators. Where available, HLA class I and class II types were obtained from metadata supplied by the sample provider rather than from assay-based typing. The repertoires were released in a freely available public database intended as a resource for research on the immune response to SARS-CoV-2. The prospective study material was composed of cDNA or gDNA derived from T cells, B-cell-depleted T cells, or PBMCs.

Looking up the germline V gene yields CDR1 MGHDK and CDR2 SYGVNS. Spanning cysteine to phenylalanine, the CDR3 consists of 16 amino acids. Only the CDR3 DNA stays, 48 bases, in frame from base 1. Trimmed from V: 7 bases; trimmed from J: 7 bases; junction bases lacking a gene match: 16. One collaborating source in Seattle enrolled patients during active infection and followed them longitudinally through the course of disease. Collaborating institutions collected whole blood in K2EDTA tubes following their own protocols. For TCRbeta analysis, collaborator samples were shipped as frozen whole blood, as isolated PBMCs, or as DNA extracted from either sample type. Regarding this clone: What antigen it recognizes has not been identified. No clone much larger than this one lies a single base away; base qualities are absent.

TCRbeta CDR3 regions were amplified from genomic DNA by means of the immunoSEQ Assay, a bias-controlled multiplex PCR. Per the original workflow: Nucleated cell counts per sample were estimated from amplification of reference gene primers within the assay. To quantify the absolute abundance of each unique TCRbeta CDR3 rearrangement, sequence reads were collapsed and filtered. Productive Simpson clonality was computed per sample as the square root of Simpson's diversity index over productive rearrangements. Sourced from immuneACCESS, this table was stored by TCRdb with only in-frame sequences that have V and J called. A share of the clones is absent; for the studies checked, an unresolved V gene accounts for under half, and the remainder has no known explanation. V, J and clone size are taken as reported in that table, and D and trimming were inferred from the DNA itself. This sample lists about 170,000 clones; just under 85% were detected once. About 2.7% of the sample is in the top ten clones.

On the study overall, not on this receptor specifically: The amount of clinical and demographic metadata varied by source and participant and was provided uncurated.

The sequenced sample consisted of peripheral blood. The sequence links TRBV25-1 to TRBJ1-2; TRBD1 agrees with 9 junctional bases. This sequence was found in a woman older than 75 with COVID-19, enrolled during active disease. The sequenced DNA is TGTGCCAGCACTTACGGGACAGGGTCCACATTGGGTGGCTACACCTTC. This encodes CASTYGTGSTLGGYTF.